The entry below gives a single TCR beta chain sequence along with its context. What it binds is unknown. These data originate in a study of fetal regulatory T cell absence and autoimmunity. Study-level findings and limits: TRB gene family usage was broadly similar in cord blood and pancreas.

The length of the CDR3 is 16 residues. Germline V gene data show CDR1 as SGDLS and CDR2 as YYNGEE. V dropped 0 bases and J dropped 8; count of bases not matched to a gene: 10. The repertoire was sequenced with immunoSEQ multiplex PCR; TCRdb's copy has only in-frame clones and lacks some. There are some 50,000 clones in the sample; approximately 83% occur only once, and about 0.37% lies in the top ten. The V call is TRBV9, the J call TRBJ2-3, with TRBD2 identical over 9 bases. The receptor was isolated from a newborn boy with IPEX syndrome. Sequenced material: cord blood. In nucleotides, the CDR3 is TGTGCCAGCAGCGTAGCTGCGGGAGGGTTTATTGGTACGCAGTATTTT. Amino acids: CASSVAAGGFIGTQYF.